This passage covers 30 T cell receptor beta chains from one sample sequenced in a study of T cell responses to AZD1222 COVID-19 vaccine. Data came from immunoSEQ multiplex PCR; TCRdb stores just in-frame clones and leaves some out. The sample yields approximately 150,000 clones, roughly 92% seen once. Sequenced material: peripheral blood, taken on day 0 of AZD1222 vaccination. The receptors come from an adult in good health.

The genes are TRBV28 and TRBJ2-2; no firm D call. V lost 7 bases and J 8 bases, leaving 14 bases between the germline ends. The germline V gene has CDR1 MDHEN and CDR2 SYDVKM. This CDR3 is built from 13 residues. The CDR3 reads CASITSGWGELFF. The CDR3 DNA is TGTGCCAGCATCACTTCGGGTTGGGGGGAGCTGTTTTTT.

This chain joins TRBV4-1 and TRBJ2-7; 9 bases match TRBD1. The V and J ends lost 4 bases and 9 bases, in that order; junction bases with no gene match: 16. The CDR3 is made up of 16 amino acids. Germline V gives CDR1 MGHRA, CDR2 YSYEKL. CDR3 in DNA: TGCGCCAGCAGCCGCTTCTCCGGGACAGGGACCTCTGCGCAGTACTTC. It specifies CASSRFSGTGTSAQYF.

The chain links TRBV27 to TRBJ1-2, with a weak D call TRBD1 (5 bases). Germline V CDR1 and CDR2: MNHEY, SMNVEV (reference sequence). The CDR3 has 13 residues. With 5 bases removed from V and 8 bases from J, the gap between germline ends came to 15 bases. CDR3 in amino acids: CASSDGPRGGYTF. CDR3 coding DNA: TGTGCCAGCAGTGATGGCCCCCGGGGCGGCTACACCTTC.

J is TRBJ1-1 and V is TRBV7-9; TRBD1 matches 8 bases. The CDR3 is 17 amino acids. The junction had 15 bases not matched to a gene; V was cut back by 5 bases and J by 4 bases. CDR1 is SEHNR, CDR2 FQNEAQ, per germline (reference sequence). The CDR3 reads CASSLYGQGRIGTEAFF. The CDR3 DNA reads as TGTGCCAGCAGCCTGTACGGACAGGGAAGGATTGGCACTGAAGCTTTCTTT.

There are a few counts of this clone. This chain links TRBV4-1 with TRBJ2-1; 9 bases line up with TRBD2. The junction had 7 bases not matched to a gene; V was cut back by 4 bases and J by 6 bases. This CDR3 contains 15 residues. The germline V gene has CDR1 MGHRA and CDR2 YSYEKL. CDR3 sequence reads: CASSLRLADSNEQFF. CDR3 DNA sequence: TGCGCCAGCAGCCTACGACTAGCGGATAGCAATGAGCAGTTCTTC.

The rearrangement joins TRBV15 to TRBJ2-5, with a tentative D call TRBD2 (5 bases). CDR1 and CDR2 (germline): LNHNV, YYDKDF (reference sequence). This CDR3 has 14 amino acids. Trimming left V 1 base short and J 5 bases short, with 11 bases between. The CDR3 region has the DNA TGTGCCACCAGCAGAGCGGGATTTTGGGAGACCCAGTACTTC. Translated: CATSRAGFWETQYF.

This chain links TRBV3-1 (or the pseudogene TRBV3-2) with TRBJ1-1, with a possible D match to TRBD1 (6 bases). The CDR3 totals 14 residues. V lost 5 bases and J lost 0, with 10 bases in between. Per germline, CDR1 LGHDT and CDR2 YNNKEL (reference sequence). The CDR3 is CASSYRELNTEAFF. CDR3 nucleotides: TGTGCCAGCAGCTACAGGGAACTGAACACTGAAGCTTTCTTT.

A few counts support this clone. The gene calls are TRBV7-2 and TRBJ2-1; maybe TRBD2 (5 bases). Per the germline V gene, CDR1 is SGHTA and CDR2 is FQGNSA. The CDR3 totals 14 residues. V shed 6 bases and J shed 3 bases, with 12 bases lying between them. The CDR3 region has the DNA TGTGCCAGCAGTTCAGACTACATCTACAATGAGCAGTTCTTC. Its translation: CASSSDYIYNEQFF.

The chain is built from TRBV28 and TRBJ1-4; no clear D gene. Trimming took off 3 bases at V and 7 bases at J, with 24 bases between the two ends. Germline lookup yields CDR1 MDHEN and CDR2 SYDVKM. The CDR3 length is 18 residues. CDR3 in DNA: TGTGCCAGCAGTTTGGCCGAGGCCTTCTCCACGAAAATTGAAAAACTGTTTTTT. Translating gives CASSLAEAFSTKIEKLFF.

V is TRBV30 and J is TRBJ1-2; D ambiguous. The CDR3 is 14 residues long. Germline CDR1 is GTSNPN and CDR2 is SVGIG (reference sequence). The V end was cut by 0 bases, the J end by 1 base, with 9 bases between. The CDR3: CAWSVETINYGYTF. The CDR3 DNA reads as TGTGCCTGGAGTGTGGAGACGATTAACTATGGCTACACCTTC.

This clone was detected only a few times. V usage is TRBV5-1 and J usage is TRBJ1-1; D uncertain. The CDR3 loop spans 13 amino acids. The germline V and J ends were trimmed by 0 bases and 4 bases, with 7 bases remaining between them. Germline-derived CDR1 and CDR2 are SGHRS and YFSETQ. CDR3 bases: TGCGCCAGCAGCTTGGATTCAGCCACTGAAGCTTTCTTT. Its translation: CASSLDSATEAFF.

The CDR3 region is CASRDGEREKLFF. CDR3 DNA: TGTGCCAGCAGGGACGGCGAAAGAGAAAAACTGTTTTTT. The chain carries TRBV28 and TRBJ1-4; D unresolved. The CDR3 covers 13 residues. Germline V gives CDR1 MDHEN, CDR2 SYDVKM. The V end lost 6 bases, the J end lost 8 bases, and 13 bases lay between the germline ends.

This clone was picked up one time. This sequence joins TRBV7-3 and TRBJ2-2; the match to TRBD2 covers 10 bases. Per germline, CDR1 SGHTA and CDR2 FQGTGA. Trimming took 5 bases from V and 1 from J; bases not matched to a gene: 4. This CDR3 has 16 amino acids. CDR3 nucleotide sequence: TGTGCCAGCAGCCCTAGCGGGAGATTGAACACCGGGGAGCTGTTTTTT. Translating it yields CASSPSGRLNTGELFF.

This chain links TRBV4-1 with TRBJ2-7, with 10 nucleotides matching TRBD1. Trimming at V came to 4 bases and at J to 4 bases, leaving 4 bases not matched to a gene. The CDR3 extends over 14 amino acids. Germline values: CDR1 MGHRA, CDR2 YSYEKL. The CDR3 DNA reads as TGCGCCAGCAGCCCGGACAGGGGGATTTACGAGCAGTACTTC. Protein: CASSPDRGIYEQYF.

The CDR3 is CASSLTGGWGQPQHF. The DNA for the CDR3 is TGTGCCAGCAGCTTGACAGGGGGCTGGGGTCAGCCCCAGCATTTT. The chain links TRBV7-3 to TRBJ1-5, with TRBD1 matching over 10 bases. V shed 3 bases and J 6 bases; nucleotides not matched to a gene: 5. Looked up from germline, CDR1 is SGHTA and CDR2 is FQGTGA. This CDR3 has 15 amino acids.

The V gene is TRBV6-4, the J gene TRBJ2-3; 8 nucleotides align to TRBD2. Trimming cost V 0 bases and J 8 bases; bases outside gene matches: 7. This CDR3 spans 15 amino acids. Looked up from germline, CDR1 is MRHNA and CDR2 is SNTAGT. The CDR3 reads CASSDSLAGHGTQYF. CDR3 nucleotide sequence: TGTGCCAGCAGTGACTCCCTAGCGGGTCATGGTACGCAGTATTTT.

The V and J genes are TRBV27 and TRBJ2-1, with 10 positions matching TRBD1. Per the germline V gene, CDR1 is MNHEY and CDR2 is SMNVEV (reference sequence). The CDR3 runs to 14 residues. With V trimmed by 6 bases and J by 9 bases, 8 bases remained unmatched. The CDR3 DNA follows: TGTGCCAGCAGCTCGGACAGGGGGTATAGTGAGCAGTTCTTC. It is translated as CASSSDRGYSEQFF.

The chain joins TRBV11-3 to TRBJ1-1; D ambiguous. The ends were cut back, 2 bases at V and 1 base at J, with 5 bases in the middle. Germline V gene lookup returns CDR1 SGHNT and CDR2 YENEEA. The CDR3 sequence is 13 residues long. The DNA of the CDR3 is TGTGCCAGCAGCTTATCAGAGAACACTGAAGCTTTCTTT. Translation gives CASSLSENTEAFF.

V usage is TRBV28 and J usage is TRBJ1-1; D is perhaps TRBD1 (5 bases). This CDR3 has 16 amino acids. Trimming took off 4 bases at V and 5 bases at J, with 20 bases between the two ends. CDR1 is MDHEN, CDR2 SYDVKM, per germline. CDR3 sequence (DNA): TGTGCCAGCAGTTGGGGGTTTTCGGGGGTGACGACTGAAGCTTTCTTT. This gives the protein CASSWGFSGVTTEAFF.

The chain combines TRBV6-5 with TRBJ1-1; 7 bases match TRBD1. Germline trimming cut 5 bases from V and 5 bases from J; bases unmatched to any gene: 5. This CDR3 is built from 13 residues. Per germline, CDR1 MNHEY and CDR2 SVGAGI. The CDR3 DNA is TGTGCCAGCAGTCTACAGGGGAGGACTGAAGCTTTCTTT. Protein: CASSLQGRTEAFF.

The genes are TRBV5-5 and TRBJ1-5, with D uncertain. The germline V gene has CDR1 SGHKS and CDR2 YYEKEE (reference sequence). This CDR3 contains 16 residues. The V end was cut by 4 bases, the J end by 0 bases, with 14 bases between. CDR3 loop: CASSRFGDGSNQPQHF. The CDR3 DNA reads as TGTGCCAGCAGCCGCTTTGGTGACGGTAGCAATCAGCCCCAGCATTTT.

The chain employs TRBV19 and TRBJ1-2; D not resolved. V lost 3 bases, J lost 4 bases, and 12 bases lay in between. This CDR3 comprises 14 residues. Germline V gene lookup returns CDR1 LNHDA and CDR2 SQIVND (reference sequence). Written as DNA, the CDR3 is TGTGCCAGTAGTATTCAACCCGGGCCCTATGGCTACACCTTC. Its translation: CASSIQPGPYGYTF. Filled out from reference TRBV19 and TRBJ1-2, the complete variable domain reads DGGITQSPKYLFRKEGQNVTLSCEQNLNHDAMYWYRQDPGQGLRLIYYSQIVNDFQKGDIAEGYSVSREKKESFPLTVTSAQKNPTAFYLCASSIQPGPYGYTFGSGTRLTVV.

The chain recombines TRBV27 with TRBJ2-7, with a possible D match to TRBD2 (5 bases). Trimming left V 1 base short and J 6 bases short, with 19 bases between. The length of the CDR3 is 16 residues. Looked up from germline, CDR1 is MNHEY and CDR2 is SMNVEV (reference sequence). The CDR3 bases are TGTGCCAGCAGTTTATACCCGGGAACATCTCAACGCGAGCAGTACTTC. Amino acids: CASSLYPGTSQREQYF.

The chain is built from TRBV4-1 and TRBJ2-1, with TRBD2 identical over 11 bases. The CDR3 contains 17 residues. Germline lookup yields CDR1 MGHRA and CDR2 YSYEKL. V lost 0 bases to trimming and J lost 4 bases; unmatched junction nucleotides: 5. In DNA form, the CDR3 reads TGCGCCAGCAGCCAAGATGTGGCTAGCGGGAGGTACAATGAGCAGTTCTTC. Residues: CASSQDVASGRYNEQFF.

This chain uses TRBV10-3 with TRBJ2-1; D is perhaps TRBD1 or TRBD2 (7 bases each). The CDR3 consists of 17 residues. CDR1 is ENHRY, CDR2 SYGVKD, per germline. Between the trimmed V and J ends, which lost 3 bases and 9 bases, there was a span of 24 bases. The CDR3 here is CAISDPSQGGGLGEQFF. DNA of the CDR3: TGTGCCATCAGTGACCCCAGTCAGGGGGGAGGGTTAGGTGAGCAGTTCTTC.

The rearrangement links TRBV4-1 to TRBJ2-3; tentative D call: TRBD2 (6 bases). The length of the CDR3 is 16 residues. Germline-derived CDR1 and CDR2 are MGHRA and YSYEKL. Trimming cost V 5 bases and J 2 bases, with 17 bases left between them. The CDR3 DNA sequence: TGCGCCAGCAGCTCCTACCCGGGACTTTACACAGATACGCAGTATTTT. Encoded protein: CASSSYPGLYTDTQYF.

The CDR3 DNA follows: TGTGCCAGCAGGGGACGCCTTAACTATGGCTACACCTTC. As protein: CASRGRLNYGYTF. This chain uses TRBV6-5 with TRBJ1-2, with D maybe TRBD1 (5 bases). Between the trimmed V and J ends, which lost 6 bases and 1 base, there was a span of 9 bases. Germline CDR1 is MNHEY and CDR2 is SVGAGI. There are 13 residues in the CDR3.

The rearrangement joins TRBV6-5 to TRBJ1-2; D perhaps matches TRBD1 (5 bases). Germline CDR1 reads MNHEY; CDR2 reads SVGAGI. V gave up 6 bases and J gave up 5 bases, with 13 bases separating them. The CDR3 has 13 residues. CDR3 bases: TGTGCCAGCAGCCAAACCAGGGAGTATGGCTACACCTTC. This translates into CASSQTREYGYTF.

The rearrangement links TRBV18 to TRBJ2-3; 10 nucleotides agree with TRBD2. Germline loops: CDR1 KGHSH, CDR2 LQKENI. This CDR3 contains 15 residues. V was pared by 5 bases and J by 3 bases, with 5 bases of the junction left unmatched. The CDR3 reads CASSSGLADTDTQYF. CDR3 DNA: TGTGCCAGCTCATCTGGACTAGCGGATACAGATACGCAGTATTTT.

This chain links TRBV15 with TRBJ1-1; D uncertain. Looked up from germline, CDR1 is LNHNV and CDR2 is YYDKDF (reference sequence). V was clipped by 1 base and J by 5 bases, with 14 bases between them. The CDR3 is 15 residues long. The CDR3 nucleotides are TGTGCCACCAGCAGAGCGGCGGCCTCGGGGACTGAAGCTTTCTTT. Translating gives CATSRAAASGTEAFF.